The TCR beta chain under discussion was sequenced for a study of siplizumab effects on memory and regulatory T cells. V was shortened by 6 bases and J by 9 bases, with 15 bases between the two germline ends. The CDR3 extends over 14 amino acids. Germline V CDR1 and CDR2: SNHLY, FYNNEI. This table comes from immunoSEQ multiplex PCR, and its TCRdb copy is limited to in-frame clones, with some not included. The sample has 95,000 to 100,000 clones; around 90% are singletons. A remark on this clone: As yet, its antigen is unknown.

Study-wide findings and caveats: In siplizumab conditions, mappable alloreactive CD4+ clones averaged approximately 70% Treg-derived, against approximately 27% in controls. Naive T cells looked more diverse than memory cells and looked like major alloresponse contributors. Among sequences traceable to unstimulated CD4+ memory cells, alloreactive ones were significantly reduced by siplizumab. Suppressive activity of Tregs proliferating in siplizumab cultures remained unconfirmed.

This chain links TRBV2 with TRBJ1-6, with no clear D. Material for sequencing was non-Treg CD4+ T cells sorted from blood. The source of this sequence is a human donor in good health. CDR3 nucleotide sequence: TGTGCCAGCAGCCCGGGTCGGGGAACTTCACCCCTCCACTTT. The encoded protein is CASSPGRGTSPLHF.